These T cell receptor beta chains were read from a single sample in a study of memory B cells and T cells in multiple sclerosis. Data came from immunoSEQ multiplex PCR; TCRdb stores just in-frame clones and leaves some out. The table has approximately 7,800 clones, around three fifths seen once. The sequenced sample consisted of memory (CD45RO+) CD8+ T cells from blood. These receptors came from a human donor with multiple sclerosis. Both conserved end residues are part of each CDR3. The order of the fields is V gene, J gene, D gene, CDR3 protein. D genes are given only for firm matches.

TRBV7-2	TRBJ2-5	TRBD2	CASLAASEIQETQYF
TRBV4-1	TRBJ2-3	-	CASSQQSSPDGRPMGTQYF
TRBV11-2	TRBJ2-1	-	CASSLERGTEQFF
TRBV6-4	TRBJ2-1	-	CASSPETIPNEQFF
TRBV9	TRBJ2-7	-	CASSVEWTGEQYF
TRBV6-5	TRBJ2-1	-	CASSYLGGGAHNEQFF
TRBV6-6	TRBJ1-2	-	CASGGEFLGYTF
TRBV5-6	TRBJ2-1	-	CASSLRYRLYNEQFF
TRBV7-6	TRBJ2-2	TRBD2	CATDAGGLTGELFF
TRBV7-2	TRBJ2-7	-	CASSLRINPPEQYF
TRBV29-1	TRBJ2-7	TRBD2	CSVRREGAYEQYF
TRBV6-5	TRBJ1-1	-	CASSEETETTEAFF
TRBV9	TRBJ1-2	-	CASSVDGVPRQTSGYTF
TRBV6-6	TRBJ2-1	-	CASSRRGDLSYNEQFF
TRBV6-4	TRBJ2-3	TRBD2	CASSPTSGADTQYF
TRBV6-4	TRBJ2-7	-	CASSYGGEQYF
TRBV6-4	TRBJ2-1	-	CASSDSSGSYNEQFF
TRBV6-1	TRBJ2-3	-	CASRGGEGSTDTQYF
TRBV4-1	TRBJ2-5	TRBD1	CASSQEDRTPIETQYF
TRBV6-1	TRBJ2-1	TRBD2	CASSEAAGGPNEQFF
TRBV6-5	TRBJ2-1	TRBD2	CASSYSPGTSGGAEFF
TRBV11-1	TRBJ1-1	-	CASSPQKGSNTEAFF
TRBV9	TRBJ2-7	-	CASSPSTASYEQYF
TRBV2	TRBJ1-1	TRBD1	CASSRDRQGNTEAFF
TRBV4-2	TRBJ2-3	TRBD2	CASSQGAGDTDTQYF
TRBV18	TRBJ1-3	-	CASSPPSSAGNTIYF
TRBV27	TRBJ2-4	TRBD1	CASSLLDRGGKNIQYF
TRBV4-2	TRBJ2-7	-	CASSQEHIGAYEQYF
TRBV6-1	TRBJ2-3	-	CASDTSATQYF
TRBV14	TRBJ2-7	TRBD2	CASSSRSSGIHEQYF
TRBV6-1	TRBJ2-1	TRBD2	CASSERGSGSDEQFF
TRBV6-6	TRBJ2-2	-	CASSFHVRGGELFF
TRBV7-6	TRBJ2-3	-	CASSILGGAGTDTQYF
TRBV4-1	TRBJ1-2	-	CASSQQGRHGYTF
TRBV30	TRBJ2-6	-	CNWSVPAGNGANVLTF
TRBV25-1	TRBJ1-5	-	CASSEYGRDQPQHF
TRBV11-2	TRBJ2-7	TRBD2	CASSPTGGVAYEQYF
TRBV7-8	TRBJ2-1	-	CASSFLRGRSYEQFF
TRBV30	TRBJ1-2	TRBD1	CAWSLPGTGGAYGYTF
TRBV7-2	TRBJ2-1	-	CASSSSARGIYNEQFF
TRBV6-1	TRBJ2-6	-	CASSEGRLSGANVLTF
TRBV29-1	TRBJ2-1	TRBD1	CSVETGTVRNEQFF
TRBV30	TRBJ1-1	-	CAWSFRATEAFF
TRBV11-3	TRBJ2-1	-	CASSLGSGVWEQFF
TRBV27	TRBJ2-2	-	CASSFAPGELFF
TRBV7-9	TRBJ1-6	-	CASSSETGGQIIQHSPLHF
TRBV7-8	TRBJ2-3	TRBD1	CASRPTTGGTDTQYF
TRBV6-1	TRBJ1-3	-	CASSARTAHSGNTIYF
TRBV7-9	TRBJ2-3	-	CASSSRIHGTYSTDTQYF
TRBV12-5	TRBJ2-1	-	CASGLSGHEQFF
TRBV29-1	TRBJ2-1	TRBD1	CSVPDRVSYNEQFF
TRBV4-2	TRBJ1-1	TRBD1	CASSLGQGPEAFF
TRBV2	TRBJ1-1	TRBD1	CASSEDSGGGADTEAFF
TRBV11-2	TRBJ2-7	TRBD1	CASSPGTGTRYEQYF
TRBV6-5	TRBJ2-7	TRBD2	CASSYSLSGGAEQYF
TRBV4-1	TRBJ2-7	TRBD1	CASSQAPGTGSYEQYF
TRBV6-4	TRBJ1-5	TRBD1	CASSNSIAGGTNQPQHF